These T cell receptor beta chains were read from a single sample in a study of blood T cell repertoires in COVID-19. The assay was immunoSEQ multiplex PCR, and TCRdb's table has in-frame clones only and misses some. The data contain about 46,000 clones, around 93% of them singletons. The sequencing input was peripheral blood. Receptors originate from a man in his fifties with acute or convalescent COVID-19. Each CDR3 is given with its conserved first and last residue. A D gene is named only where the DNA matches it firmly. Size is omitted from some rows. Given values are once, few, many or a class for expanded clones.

CDR3: CASSLVQGSGETQYF
DNA: TGCGCCAGCAGCTTGGTTCAGGGATCTGGAGAGACCCAGTACTTC
V: TRBV5-1
D: NA
J: TRBJ2-5
length: 15
size: NA

CDR3: CAISAGVTTDTQYF
DNA: TGTGCCATCAGTGCGGGGGTGACCACAGATACGCAGTATTTT
V: TRBV10-3
D: NA
J: TRBJ2-3
length: 14
size: NA

CDR3: CAWSAGGGVETQYF
DNA: TGTGCCTGGAGTGCGGGCGGGGGGGTAGAGACCCAGTACTTC
V: TRBV30
D: TRBD2
J: TRBJ2-5
length: 14
size: once

CDR3: CAISPGTGVSGNTIYF
DNA: TGTGCCATCAGTCCTGGGACAGGGGTCTCTGGAAACACCATATATTTT
V: TRBV10-3
D: TRBD1
J: TRBJ1-3
length: 16
size: NA

CDR3: CASSLWDRGYEQYF
DNA: TGTGCCAGCAGCTTATGGGACAGAGGCTACGAGCAGTACTTC
V: TRBV11-2
D: TRBD1
J: TRBJ2-7
length: 14
size: NA

CDR3: CASSQPDRDRGSPLHF
DNA: TGTGCCAGCAGCCAACCTGACCGGGACAGGGGTTCACCCCTCCACTTT
V: TRBV3-1/TRBV3-2
D: TRBD1
J: TRBJ1-6
length: 16
size: NA

CDR3: CAWIAGGGSPLHF
DNA: TGTGCCTGGATCGCAGGGGGCGGTTCACCCCTCCACTTT
V: TRBV30
D: TRBD1
J: TRBJ1-6
length: 13
size: NA

CDR3: CASSSTGATNEKLFF
DNA: TGTGCCAGCAGCTCCACAGGTGCAACTAATGAAAAACTGTTTTTT
V: TRBV11-2
D: NA
J: TRBJ1-4
length: 15
size: NA

CDR3: CASSLPTRADTQYF
DNA: TGTGCCAGCAGCCTACCGACTCGCGCAGATACGCAGTATTTT
V: TRBV3-1/TRBV3-2
D: NA
J: TRBJ2-3
length: 14
size: NA

CDR3: CASSLDRNEQFF
DNA: TGTGCCAGCAGCTTAGATCGGAATGAGCAGTTCTTC
V: TRBV7-2
D: NA
J: TRBJ2-1
length: 12
size: NA

CDR3: CASSGLQSTEAFF
DNA: TGTGCCAGTAGTGGCTTACAGAGCACTGAAGCTTTCTTT
V: TRBV19
D: NA
J: TRBJ1-1
length: 13
size: NA

CDR3: CASSSSGTGGNRQPQHF
DNA: TGTGCCAGCAGTTCTTCCGGGACAGGGGGCAATCGCCAGCCCCAGCATTTT
V: TRBV7-2
D: TRBD1
J: TRBJ1-5
length: 17
size: NA

CDR3: CASSPDHSTGSGNTIYF
DNA: TGCGCCAGCAGCCCAGACCACTCAACGGGCTCTGGAAACACCATATATTTT
V: TRBV5-1
D: NA
J: TRBJ1-3
length: 17
size: NA

CDR3: CASSRGGELNRDFYNSPLHF
DNA: TGTGCCAGCAGCCGGGGGGGTGAGCTGAACCGGGATTTCTATAATTCACCCCTCCACTTT
V: TRBV5-4
D: NA
J: TRBJ1-6
length: 20
size: few

CDR3: CASSLGITGSGNTIYF
DNA: TGCGCCAGCAGCTTGGGGATAACGGGCTCTGGAAACACCATATATTTT
V: TRBV5-1
D: NA
J: TRBJ1-3
length: 16
size: NA

CDR3: CASSRRGYGYTF
DNA: TGCGCCAGCAGTCGGCGGGGGTATGGCTACACCTTC
V: TRBV23-1
D: NA
J: TRBJ1-2
length: 12
size: NA

CDR3: CASSDARGVQETQYF
DNA: TGCGCCAGCAGTGATGCCAGGGGGGTTCAAGAGACCCAGTACTTC
V: TRBV10-1
D: NA
J: TRBJ2-5
length: 15
size: NA

CDR3: CASSPGTQNQPQHF
DNA: TGTGCCAGCTCACCAGGGACACAGAATCAGCCCCAGCATTTT
V: TRBV18
D: NA
J: TRBJ1-5
length: 14
size: once

CDR3: CASSPHSGGVGELFF
DNA: TGTGCCAGCAGCCCTCATAGCGGGGGGGTCGGGGAGCTGTTTTTT
V: TRBV3-1/TRBV3-2
D: TRBD2
J: TRBJ2-2
length: 15
size: NA

CDR3: CASSSRGSDRLDTQYF
DNA: TGTGCCAGCAGCTCCCGGGGTAGCGACAGGCTGGATACGCAGTATTTT
V: TRBV7-8
D: NA
J: TRBJ2-3
length: 16
size: NA

CDR3: CASSFTGGETQYF
DNA: TGTGCCAGCAGTTTCACAGGGGGAGAGACCCAGTACTTC
V: TRBV2
D: TRBD1
J: TRBJ2-5
length: 13
size: NA

CDR3: CATSDLDGSGTDTQYF
DNA: TGTGCCACCAGTGATTTGGACGGGTCTGGCACAGATACGCAGTATTTT
V: TRBV24-1
D: NA
J: TRBJ2-3
length: 16
size: NA